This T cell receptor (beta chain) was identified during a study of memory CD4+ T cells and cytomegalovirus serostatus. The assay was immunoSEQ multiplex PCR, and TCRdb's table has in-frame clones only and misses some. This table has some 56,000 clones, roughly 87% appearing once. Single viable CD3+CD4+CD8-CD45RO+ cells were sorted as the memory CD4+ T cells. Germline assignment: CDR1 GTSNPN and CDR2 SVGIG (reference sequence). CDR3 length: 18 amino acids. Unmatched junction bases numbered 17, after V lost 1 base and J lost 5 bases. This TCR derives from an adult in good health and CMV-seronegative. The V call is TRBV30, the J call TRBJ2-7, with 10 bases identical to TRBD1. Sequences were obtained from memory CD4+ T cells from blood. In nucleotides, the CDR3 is TGTGCCTGGAGTGGTGGAAGAGCCGACAGGGGGCGAGTCCACGAGCAGTACTTC. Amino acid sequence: CAWSGGRADRGRVHEQYF.